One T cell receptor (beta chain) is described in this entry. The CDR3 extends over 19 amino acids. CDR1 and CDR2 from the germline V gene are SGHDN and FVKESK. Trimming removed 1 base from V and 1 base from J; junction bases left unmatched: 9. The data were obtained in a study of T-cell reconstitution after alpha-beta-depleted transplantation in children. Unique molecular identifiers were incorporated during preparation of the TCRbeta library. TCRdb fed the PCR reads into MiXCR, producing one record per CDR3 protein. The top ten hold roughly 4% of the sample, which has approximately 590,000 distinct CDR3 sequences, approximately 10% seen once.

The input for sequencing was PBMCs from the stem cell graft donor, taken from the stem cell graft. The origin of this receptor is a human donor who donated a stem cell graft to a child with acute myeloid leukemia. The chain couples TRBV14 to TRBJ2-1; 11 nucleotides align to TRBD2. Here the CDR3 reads CASSQAHTSGRGSYNEQFF. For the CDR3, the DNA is TGTGCCAGCAGCCAAGCGCATACTAGCGGGAGAGGTTCCTACAATGAGCAGTTCTTC. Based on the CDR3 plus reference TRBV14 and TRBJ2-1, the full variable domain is EAGVTQFPSHSVIEKGQTVTLRCDPISGHDNLYWYRRVMGKEIKFLLHFVKESKQDESGMPNNRFLAERTGGTYSTLKVQPAELEDSGVYFCASSQAHTSGRGSYNEQFFGPGTRLTVL.